This T cell receptor (beta chain) was sequenced for a study of regulatory T cells in long-lasting Graves disease. The study's findings and limits: Persistent Graves' patients possessed reduced TCR diversity relative to recently diagnosed ones.

Libraries of TCR beta came from iRepertoire HTBI primers plus Arm-PCR of CDR3 regions. TCRdb used MiXCR to reprocess the multiplex PCR reads, holding one entry per CDR3 protein. This table has about 540,000 distinct CDR3 sequences, around an eighth appearing once. Only a few counts were recorded for this clonotype. Its antigen is not identified. V lost 3 bases and J lost 5; bases outside the gene matches: 5. The CDR3 extends over 14 amino acids. Documented time point: newly diagnosed GD, antithyroid drugs for less than 3 months. PBMC-extracted RNA yielded the TCR library. The same specimen was also included in a second study, on T cells in Graves' hyperthyroidism and ophthalmopathy. That paper states: In the analysis, a 13 V-J model separated ophthalmopathy from stable hyperthyroidism.

The material was peripheral blood mononuclear cells (PBMCs), obtained at new diagnosis, from a patient treated with antithyroid drugs. This TCR was recovered from a young man with Graves disease. V and J are TRBV12-3 or TRBV12-4 and TRBJ1-2, with 8 bases fitting TRBD1. For the CDR3, the DNA is TGTGCCAGCAGTTTCGGGACAGGTTATTATGGCTACACCTTC. Translation: CASSFGTGYYGYTF.